The T cell receptor beta chain under discussion was sequenced for a study of T cells in Graves' hyperthyroidism and ophthalmopathy. Germline V lookup: CDR1 MNHEY, CDR2 SMNVEV (reference sequence). The CDR3 consists of 15 residues. V lost 3 bases, J lost 6 bases, and 6 bases stayed unmatched. RNA transcripts were the template for amplifying TCR beta CDR3 regions. A set of HTBI primers served as the primers for a first-round RT-PCR of the TCR CDR3. MiXCR, applied by TCRdb to the multiplex PCR reads, yields one record per CDR3 protein. The repertoire holds more than 250,000 distinct CDR3 sequences, around 15% seen once, with under 35% in the top ten. This clonotype came up a few times.

Specimen: blood. This rearrangement joins TRBV27 to TRBJ1-5, with 9 bases that match TRBD1. The receptor was derived from a woman aged 50 to 65 with Graves' hyperthyroidism that later progressed to Graves' ophthalmopathy. CDR3 in DNA: TGTGCCAGCAGTTTGGGGACAGGGTTAGGTCAGCCCCAGCATTTT. It encodes CASSLGTGLGQPQHF.